This TCR beta chain was sequenced for a study of T cells in Graves' hyperthyroidism and ophthalmopathy. Amplified TCR beta CDR3 regions derived from RNA transcripts. TCR CDR3 regions were first amplified by RT-PCR with HTBI primers. TCRdb processed the multiplex PCR reads anew with MiXCR; each CDR3 protein has one entry. The sample records approximately 400,000 distinct CDR3 sequences, approximately 12% being singletons. The CDR3 totals 11 residues. Trimming removed 3 bases from V and 8 bases from J, with 7 bases in between. Disease duration under 2 months; hyperthyroidism patients were aged 18 to 65. It was uncontrolled infection, other autoimmune disease, pregnancy or lactation that excluded patients. Thyroid ultrasound and orbital computed tomography, with clinical symptoms and serum thyroxine and TRAb, informed diagnoses. This clonotype came up many times. No antigen is known for it. Study results and caveats: Ophthalmopathy was identified by the model a median around 5.9 months ahead of onset.

The sample was blood. The J gene is TRBJ1-2, the V gene TRBV12-3 or TRBV12-4; a weak D match, TRBD1 (5 bases). This receptor was obtained from a man aged 30-40 years with Graves' hyperthyroidism that later progressed to Graves' ophthalmopathy. This chain's CDR3 is CASSFNRGYTF. The DNA of the CDR3 is TGTGCCAGCAGTTTCAACAGGGGCTACACCTTC.